This T cell receptor (beta chain) comes out of a study of regulatory T cells in long-lasting Graves disease (dated by TCRdb to about 2021). Notes on the research overall: Newly diagnosed Graves' disease patients had taken antithyroid drugs for less than 3 months. A total of 35 or so samples were covered by TCR sequencing, comprising roughly 13 persistent and some 20 newly diagnosed Graves' disease patients. Patients with persistent Graves' disease were compared with patients with newly diagnosed Graves' disease using TCR sequencing and RNA sequencing of peripheral blood. The study took place in China and was registered as a clinical trial. General study outcomes and caveats: The small sample size was acknowledged by the authors as a limitation that may reduce accuracy. Compared with newly diagnosed patients, patients with persistent Graves' disease had lower TCR Shannon entropy and fewer highly expanded clones, which suggests clonal expansion. Only the TCR beta chain was sequenced and analyzed. Because the primary lesion, thyroid tissue, could not be accessed, the study looked at peripheral blood alone. Patients with persistent disease shared more public clonotypes (approximately 2,500) than newly diagnosed patients did (966). Persistent disease showed preferential use of TRBV28, TRBJ1-2 and TRBJ2-5, whereas newly diagnosed disease favored TRBV20-1 and TRBJ2-1.

Library method: multiplex PCR. Sequencing relied on an Illumina HiSeq 4000. To build TCR beta libraries, CDR3 regions were amplified by Arm-PCR using iRepertoire HTBI primers. PCR products were gel purified before sequencing. From the authors' description of their analysis: Gene usage analysis of CDR3 amino acid clonotypes used the roughly 62 TRBV and 12 to 15 TRBJ segments found across samples. COPE and FqMerger were used to merge filtered high-quality paired reads into contigs. BLAST was used to align contigs to IMGT TRBV, TRBD and TRBJ reference genes, with CDR3 defined following IMGT. Highly expanded clones were defined as clonotypes with a frequency above 0.1%. Shannon entropy served as the measure of repertoire diversity, while the Gini coefficient captured V-J evenness. A clonotype was considered public if more than one individual shared it. TCRdb passed the public sequencing reads through fastp at Q25 and MiXCR, retaining productive beta sequences. Duplicate CDR3 protein sequences are folded into a single record with the most common DNA and genes. V and J calls and clone size were set by TCRdb, not the authors. Within this sample are over 500,000 distinct CDR3 sequences, with about 15% of them counted one time only. The top ten hold about 12% of the sample.

This clonotype appeared a few times. What antigen it recognizes has not been identified. No clone much larger than this one lies a single base away; base qualities are absent. CDR1 and CDR2 were assigned from the germline V gene as MNHEY and SVGAGI. Here V drops 4 bases and J drops 4 bases, and the junction holds 7 bases not matched to any gene. Taken from cysteine to phenylalanine, the CDR3 has 16 residues. The DNA shown is the 48-base CDR3, in frame from base 1. The sample's time point label is to be understood as: newly diagnosed GD, antithyroid drugs for less than 3 months. RNA was extracted from PBMCs in TRIzol for both TCR sequencing and RNA sequencing. The diagnosis of Graves' disease followed American Thyroid Association guidelines. The patients came from an endocrinology department in Xi'an, China. From each patient, approximately 10 milliliters of peripheral blood was collected into an EDTA anticoagulant tube. Ficoll Paque Plus density gradient separation was used to isolate PBMCs, and no further T cell sorting was done. An Agilent 2100 Bioanalyzer and agarose gel were used to assess RNA quality, and a NanoDrop 2000 was used to measure RNA concentration.

A further study also used this sample, focusing on T cells in Graves' hyperthyroidism and ophthalmopathy. The other study reports the following: Stable Graves' hyperthyroidism was defined as no progression to ophthalmopathy during 18 months of follow-up. Hyperthyroidism patients were aged 18 to 65 years and newly diagnosed, with disease duration of less than 2 months. The study excluded patients with uncontrolled infections, other autoimmune diseases, pregnancy or lactation. Clinical symptoms, serum thyroxine and TRAb, thyroid ultrasound, and orbital computed tomography formed the basis for the diagnoses. The TCR CDR3 was subjected to a first round of RT-PCR using the HTBI primer set and the Qiagen OneStep RT-PCR kit. Most expanded thyroid clonotypes (frequency above 0.001) were also detected in blood, suggesting blood repertoires may reflect thyroid immune responses. In cross-validation, a model built on a 13 V-J signature told ophthalmopathy apart from stable hyperthyroidism with 85% to 90% sensitivity and roughly 82% specificity, and in testing the same model reached 80%/75%. In validation, the model predicted progression to ophthalmopathy a median of about 6.5 months before onset, with approximately 68% sensitivity and about 72% specificity. TCR V-J signatures able to tell the groups apart were searched for in a discovery cohort of about a hundred patients, of whom roughly 42 had Graves' ophthalmopathy and roughly 59 had stable Graves' hyperthyroidism. Prospective prediction of ophthalmopathy was tested in an independent validation cohort consisting of 18 hyperthyroidism patients and 15 to 17 patients who later progressed to ophthalmopathy. The 100 or so discovery patients were randomly split 7:3 into training and test sets. The study also compared thyroid tissue and blood T-cell repertoires from about six Graves' hyperthyroidism patients. Once sampling was done, hyperthyroidism patients were given methimazole at a starting dose of 30 mg daily, whereas ophthalmopathy patients were given high-dose intravenous methylprednisolone. A second multiplex PCR round built the libraries, followed by size selection and purification. Libraries were sequenced paired-end with 100 bp reads on an Illumina HiSeq2000. SOAPnuke was used to process the raw data, throwing out any read that contained adapters or uncalled bases, had a mean Phred below 15, or lacked an exact constant-primer or identifier match. High-quality paired reads were merged with COPE v1.2.5, and unique nucleotide sequences were defined as clonotypes. MiTCR v1.1 was used to align clonotypes to the IMGT TRBV, TRBD and TRBJ reference segments. Analysis was restricted to V-J combinations with a frequency above 0.0001, which covered 98% to 99.2% of repertoires. A TCS score was defined as the ratio between F50 (clonal expansion) and ExV (chaos), using BLOSUM62-based TCRdist between CDR3 peptides within each V-J. Welch's t-statistics and random forest reduced around 550 V-J features to some 14, which were used in a naive Bayes classifier (R e1071). No statistical method was used to fix the sample size in advance, and group allocation was not hidden from the investigators. TCR Vbeta CDR3 sequencing of some 140 peripheral blood samples (approximately 44 ophthalmopathy, 75 to 80 hyperthyroidism and roughly 17 progressor patients) is reported in the paper.

The rearrangement combines TRBV6-5 with TRBJ2-3; 11 bases in the junction line up with TRBD2. The TCR originated in a man between 18 and 35 years old with Graves disease. Donor details come from another sample of the same person, matched by shared clones. The material was peripheral blood mononuclear cells (PBMCs), obtained at new diagnosis, from a patient treated with antithyroid drugs. The sequence in DNA is TGTGCCAGCAGTTGGCTAGCGGGAGGAAACCCAGATACGCAGTATTTT. Protein translation: CASSWLAGGNPDTQYF.